In its sample, the clone carrying this T cell receptor beta chain was seen a few times. The data are from a study of blood T cells in healthy people across ages. Next came a second PCR, run for about 6 to 12 cycles, which used a sample-barcoded 5' primer along with a J-beta primer mix. TCRdb used MiXCR to reprocess the 5' RACE reads, holding one entry per CDR3 protein. The repertoire consists of 760,000 or so distinct CDR3 sequences, with roughly 25% occurring once and the leading ten covering roughly a tenth. Germline CDR1 MDHEN, CDR2 SYDVKM. V shed 4 bases and J 9 bases; nucleotides not matched to a gene: 8. The CDR3 is 15 amino acids. These records were also assigned to another study, of T cells of mothers and their children.

The sequenced sample consisted of blood. The receptor's source is a boy aged 5-17 years in good health. The rearrangement links TRBV28 to TRBJ1-6; 8 nucleotides align to TRBD1. The chain's CDR3 is CASSSTGTGISPLHF. As DNA, the CDR3 is TGTGCCAGCAGTTCAACCGGGACAGGAATTTCACCCCTCCACTTT.